The clone carrying this T cell receptor (beta chain) has a single count. This sample was taken from a study of control samples from healthy donors and cancer patients. Per the germline V gene, CDR1 is SGHDN and CDR2 is FVKESK. V was cut by 2 bases and J by 6 bases, with 8 bases left in between. The CDR3 is made up of 12 amino acids. Profiling relied on immunoSEQ multiplex PCR, and the TCRdb table lists in-frame clones only, not all of them. Of about 65,000 clones listed, about nine tenths are singletons. The chain uses TRBV14 and TRBJ2-7; tentatively, D is TRBD1 or TRBD2 (6 bases each). Sequenced input: PBMCs. The source is a woman between 50 and 59 years old with colorectal cancer. Here the CDR3 reads CASSQWGAEQYF. The CDR3 DNA sequence: TGTGCCAGCAGCCAATGGGGGGCCGAGCAGTACTTC.